These T cell receptor beta chains were read from a single sample in a study of control samples from healthy donors and cancer patients. Method: immunoSEQ multiplex PCR; TCRdb's copy keeps in-frame clones and lacks some. The sample includes some 410,000 clones, more than 80% of them seen just once. What was sequenced was PBMCs. All receptors derive from a man aged 40-49 years with head and neck cancer. The CDR3 runs from the conserved cysteine through the conserved F or W. The D gene is left open where the match is weak. Clone size appears in some rows only: once, few, many, or a class for an expanded clone.

TRBJ2-5 | NA | TRBV6-5 | TRBD1 | CASSPGQVQETQYF | TGTGCCAGCAGCCCGGGACAGGTCCAAGAGACCCAGTACTTC
TRBJ1-2 | NA | TRBV19 | NA | CASSIGGRTASYTF | TGTGCCAGTAGTATAGGAGGGAGGACCGCAAGCTACACCTTC
TRBJ1-5 | NA | TRBV6-2/TRBV6-3 | NA | CASSYSVTQPQHF | TGTGCCAGCAGTTACTCCGTGACTCAGCCCCAGCATTTT
TRBJ1-5 | NA | TRBV27 | NA | CASSLLSGQGNQPQHF | TGTGCCAGCAGCTTACTCTCGGGCCAGGGCAATCAGCCCCAGCATTTT
TRBJ2-1 | NA | TRBV5-4 | TRBD2 | CASSRGTSGGYNEQFF | TGTGCCAGCAGCAGGGGGACTAGTGGGGGCTACAATGAGCAGTTCTTC
TRBJ2-3 | once | TRBV11-3 | NA | CASSFRGDTDTQYF | TGTGCCAGCAGCTTCCGTGGGGACACAGATACGCAGTATTTT
TRBJ1-5 | NA | TRBV9 | NA | CASSVGFGGQPQHF | TGTGCCAGCAGCGTAGGTTTCGGGGGGCAGCCCCAGCATTTT
TRBJ2-3 | NA | TRBV30 | NA | CAWRGGGTDTQYF | TGTGCCTGGAGGGGCGGGGGCACAGATACGCAGTATTTT
TRBJ1-2 | NA | TRBV9 | NA | CASSVAGTDYGYTF | TGTGCCAGCAGCGTAGCCGGGACCGATTATGGCTACACCTTC
TRBJ2-7 | NA | TRBV7-9 | TRBD1 | CASTAHPGQGTFEQYF | TGTGCCAGCACCGCACACCCCGGACAGGGGACGTTCGAGCAGTACTTC
TRBJ1-2 | once | TRBV4-1 | TRBD1 | CASSQGGQGAFYGYTF | TGCGCCAGCAGCCAAGGGGGACAGGGGGCATTCTATGGCTACACCTTC
TRBJ1-2 | NA | TRBV7-2 | NA | CASSLMAGNYGYTF | TGTGCCAGCAGCTTAATGGCAGGAAACTATGGCTACACCTTC
TRBJ1-6 | NA | TRBV5-1 | NA | CASSLEGSGNSPLHF | TGCGCCAGCAGCTTGGAGGGGTCTGGGAATTCACCCCTCCACTTT
TRBJ2-7 | NA | TRBV5-4 | TRBD1 | CASSRPGQGTYEQYF | TGTGCCAGCAGCCGTCCGGGACAGGGCACCTACGAGCAGTACTTC
TRBJ2-2 | NA | TRBV24-1 | NA | CATSESDRHTGELFF | TGTGCCACCAGTGAAAGCGACAGGCACACCGGGGAGCTGTTTTTT
TRBJ1-5 | NA | TRBV28 | TRBD1 | CASRDRGPGNQPQHF | TGTGCCAGCAGGGACAGGGGACCCGGCAATCAGCCCCAGCATTTT
TRBJ2-5 | NA | TRBV7-2 | NA | CASSPDRDIEETQYF | TGTGCCAGCAGCCCCGACCGGGACATTGAAGAGACCCAGTACTTC
TRBJ1-4 | NA | TRBV28 | TRBD1 | CAISPLTGATNEKLFF | TGTGCCATCTCCCCCTTAACAGGGGCAACTAATGAAAAACTGTTTTTT
TRBJ2-5 | few | TRBV14 | NA | CASSQYETQYF | TGTGCCAGCAGCCAATATGAGACCCAGTACTTC
TRBJ1-4 | NA | TRBV27 | NA | CAAETGTNEKLFF | TGTGCCGCCGAGACAGGAACTAATGAAAAACTGTTTTTT
TRBJ1-5 | NA | TRBV10-3 | NA | CAISEAGNQPQHF | TGTGCCATCAGTGAAGCGGGCAATCAGCCCCAGCATTTT
TRBJ2-1 | NA | TRBV10-3 | TRBD2 | CAISETRGGAWNEQFF | TGTGCCATCAGTGAGACCCGCGGGGGGGCCTGGAATGAGCAGTTCTTC
TRBJ1-2 | NA | TRBV30 | NA | CAWSGRDYGYTF | TGTGCCTGGAGTGGCAGGGACTATGGCTACACCTTC
TRBJ2-7 | NA | TRBV2 | NA | CASSRGYEQYF | TGTGCCAGCAGCAGGGGTTACGAGCAGTACTTC
TRBJ2-3 | once | TRBV6-6 | TRBD2 | CASSSGGGRTDTQYF | TGTGCCAGCAGCAGCGGGGGGGGCCGCACAGATACGCAGTATTTT
TRBJ2-5 | NA | TRBV4-2 | TRBD2 | CASSQDPSGLASETQYF | TGTGCCAGCAGCCAAGACCCCTCCGGACTAGCGTCCGAGACCCAGTACTTC
TRBJ2-2 | NA | TRBV28 | NA | CASSYGSTGELFF | TGTGCCAGCAGTTACGGGAGTACCGGGGAGCTGTTTTTT
TRBJ1-6 | NA | TRBV6-2/TRBV6-3 | TRBD1 | CASSERDRPNSPLHF | TGTGCCAGCAGTGAGCGGGACAGGCCCAATTCACCCCTCCACTTT
TRBJ2-1 | NA | TRBV2 | NA | CASSDPISSYNEQFF | TGTGCCAGCAGTGATCCCATCAGCTCCTACAATGAGCAGTTCTTC
TRBJ2-7 | NA | TRBV3-1/TRBV3-2 | TRBD2 | CASSHAAGGPDEQYF | TGTGCCAGCAGCCATGCCGCGGGAGGGCCCGACGAGCAGTACTTC